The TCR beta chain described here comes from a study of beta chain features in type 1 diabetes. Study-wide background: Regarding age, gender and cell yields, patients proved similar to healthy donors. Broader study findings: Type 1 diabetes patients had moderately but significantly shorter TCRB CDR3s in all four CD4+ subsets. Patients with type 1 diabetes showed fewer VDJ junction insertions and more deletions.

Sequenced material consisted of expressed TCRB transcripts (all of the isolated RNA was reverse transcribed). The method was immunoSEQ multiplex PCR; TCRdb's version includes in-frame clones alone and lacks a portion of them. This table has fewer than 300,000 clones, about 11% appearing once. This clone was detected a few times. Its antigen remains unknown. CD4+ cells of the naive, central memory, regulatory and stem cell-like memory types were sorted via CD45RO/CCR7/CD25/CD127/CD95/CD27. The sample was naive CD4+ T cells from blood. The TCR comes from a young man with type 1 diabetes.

The CDR3 sequence: CASSPGQPQETQYF. The CDR3 nucleotides are TGTGCCAGCAGCCCGGGACAGCCTCAAGAGACCCAGTACTTC. The chain links TRBV14 to TRBJ2-5, with 7 nucleotides matching TRBD1. Germline loops: CDR1 SGHDN, CDR2 FVKESK. The CDR3 covers 14 residues. Germline trimming cut 4 bases from V and 2 bases from J; bases unmatched to any gene: 4.